This entry features one T cell receptor beta chain sequence. A much larger clone lies a single base off, so this may be a read error. This sample is part of a study of T-cell reconstitution after alpha-beta-depleted transplantation in children. A TCRbeta library incorporating unique molecular identifiers was prepared. TCRdb re-called the PCR reads through MiXCR, storing one row per CDR3 protein. The profile shows 150,000 to 250,000 distinct CDR3 sequences, more than 14% of them singletons. Germline loops: CDR1 WSHSY, CDR2 SAAADI. The CDR3 is made up of 14 amino acids. V and J are TRBV10-2 and TRBJ2-3; D is uncertain. The sample consisted of PBMCs from the stem cell graft donor, taken from the stem cell graft. The TCR was taken from a human donor who donated a stem cell graft to a child with acute lymphoblastic leukemia. This CDR3 is CASSGSDERNTRYF. CDR3 DNA sequence: TGCGCCAGCAGTGGCTCGGACGAGAGGAATACGCGGTATTTT.